Following are 16 T cell receptor beta chains from one sample sequenced in a study of vaccination and CD4 T cells after COVID-19. The Oncomine TCR Beta short-read assay sequenced DNA from cultured CD4+ T cells. One entry per CDR3 protein results from TCRdb running MiXCR on the PCR reads. The table shows 15,000 to 20,000 distinct CDR3 sequences, with 50% to 60% occurring only once. Treatment reported: approximately nine-day PBMC culture with coronavirus spike peptide pools or control peptides (ViraFEST assay). Their specific antigens are unknown. Source material: CD4+ T cells from blood, cultured in vitro. These TCRs come from a human donor who had recovered from COVID-19.

The V call is TRBV24-1, the J call TRBJ2-5; perhaps TRBD2 as D (6 bases). This CDR3 comprises 15 residues. V lost 3 bases, J lost 5 bases, and 15 bases lay in between. Germline V gives CDR1 KGHDR, CDR2 SFDVKD. The CDR3 nucleotides are TGTGCCACCAGTGATACCCGACTCGGAGGGGAGACCCAGTACTTC. This translates into CATSDTRLGGETQYF.

The chain carries TRBV18 and TRBJ2-3; perhaps TRBD1 as D (6 bases). This CDR3 is built from 14 residues. Looked up from germline, CDR1 is KGHSH and CDR2 is LQKENI. The V and J ends lost 8 bases and 4 bases respectively, with 16 bases between them. The chain's CDR3 is CASHGQKAADTQYF. DNA of the CDR3: TGTGCCAGCCATGGACAGAAAGCAGCAGATACGCAGTATTTT.

This clonotype is a singleton in its sample. V is TRBV6-1 and J is TRBJ2-2, with D possibly being TRBD1 (6 bases). Germline assignment: CDR1 MNHNS and CDR2 SASEGT. The CDR3 length is 13 residues. V gave up 11 bases and J gave up 2 bases, with 12 bases separating them. The DNA of the CDR3 is TGTGCCTTACGGACAGCAAACACCGGGGAGCTGTTTTTT. Translated: CALRTANTGELFF.

This clonotype showed up just a few times. This chain links TRBV6-5 with TRBJ1-2, with 7 bases that match TRBD1. V lost 0 bases, J lost 5 bases, and 9 bases stayed unmatched. The germline CDR1 and CDR2 sequences are MNHEY and SVGAGI. The CDR3 runs 16 residues. CDR3 nucleotides: TGTGCCAGCAGTTACTCACAGGGGCGAGTAGGGTATGGCTACACCTTC. Translation: CASSYSQGRVGYGYTF.

This clonotype has only a few counts. The rearrangement uses TRBV28 and TRBJ2-5; D unclear. The ends were cut back, 6 bases at V and 0 bases at J, with 14 bases in the middle. Germline V CDR1 and CDR2: MDHEN, SYDVKM. The CDR3 loop spans 15 amino acids. The CDR3 bases are TGTGCCAGCAGCCCGATTAGTAACAACCAAGAGACCCAGTACTTC. Protein product: CASSPISNNQETQYF. The entire variable domain, with the rest obtained from reference TRBV28 and TRBJ2-5, is as follows: DVKVTQSSRYLVKRTGEKVFLECVQDMDHENMFWYRQDPGLGLRLIYFSYDVKMKEKGDIPEGYSVSREKKERFSLILESASTNQTSMYLCASSPISNNQETQYFGPGTRLLVL.

This sequence joins TRBV20-1 and TRBJ2-6; D gene unclear. This CDR3 has 14 residues. Trimming shortened V by 4 bases and J by 0 bases, and 7 bases separated the two germline ends. Germline V CDR1 and CDR2: DFQATT, SNEGSKA (reference sequence). This chain's CDR3 is CSATRHSGANVLTF. The CDR3 region has the DNA TGCAGTGCTACCCGCCACTCTGGGGCCAACGTCCTGACTTTC.

The chain carries TRBV30 and TRBJ2-1, with a tentative D call TRBD2 (5 bases). The CDR3 consists of 15 residues. The V gene lost 2 bases and the J gene lost 3 bases, with 14 bases spanning the gap. From germline, CDR1 is GTSNPN and CDR2 SVGIG (reference sequence). The CDR3 DNA sequence: TGTGCCTGGAGTCGTCTAGGAGGAGGCTACAATGAGCAGTTCTTC. This codes for CAWSRLGGGYNEQFF.

The chain is built from TRBV6-1 and TRBJ2-7, with D tentatively TRBD2 (6 bases). This CDR3 has 14 residues. The V and J ends lost 8 bases and 2 bases respectively, with 16 bases between them. Looked up from germline, CDR1 is MNHNS and CDR2 is SASEGT. The CDR3 bases are TGTGCCAGCTCTGGAGGGAGTGTGACCTACGAGCAGTACTTC. Its protein product is CASSGGSVTYEQYF.

V gene TRBV12-3 or TRBV12-4 combines with J gene TRBJ1-3, with D uncertain. Trimming left V 3 bases short and J 0 bases short, with 9 bases between. This CDR3 has 15 amino acids. CDR3 in DNA: TGTGCCAGCAGTTTTGACACGTCCTCTGGAAACACCATATATTTT. Amino acid sequence: CASSFDTSSGNTIYF.

The rearrangement uses TRBV11-3 and TRBJ2-1, with D unclear. The CDR3 extends over 12 amino acids. Germline-derived CDR1 and CDR2 are SGHNT and YENEEA. V lost 5 bases to trimming and J lost 7 bases, with 9 bases between them. Written as DNA, the CDR3 is TGTGCCAGCAGCACCGAAAGTAATGAGCAGTTCTTC. It translates to CASSTESNEQFF.

The chain couples TRBV28 to TRBJ2-3, with D unclear. Deletions cut 5 bases from V and 3 bases from J, with 6 bases between. CDR1 and CDR2 from the germline V gene are MDHEN and SYDVKM. The CDR3 has 12 amino acids. The CDR3 coding sequence is TGTGCCAGCAGTCCCCCAACAGATACGCAGTATTTT. Amino acids: CASSPPTDTQYF.

V and J are TRBV20-1 and TRBJ2-3, with D tentatively TRBD2 (6 bases). The CDR3 covers 17 residues. Trimming pared 0 bases from V and 1 base from J, leaving 17 bases between. Per the germline V gene, CDR1 is DFQATT and CDR2 is SNEGSKA (reference sequence). The CDR3, as DNA: TGCAGTGCTAGAGACCGACTAACGGGACTGGGCACAGATACGCAGTATTTT. The encoded protein is CSARDRLTGLGTDTQYF.

The chain carries TRBV20-1 and TRBJ1-6, with 9 bases matching TRBD1. Germline CDR1 is DFQATT and CDR2 is SNEGSKA (reference sequence). This CDR3 has 17 amino acids. J gave up 2 bases and V 0 bases, and 5 bases lay outside the gene matches. CDR3 sequence: CSARDPGTGTYNSPLHF. In DNA form, the CDR3 reads TGCAGTGCTAGAGATCCCGGGACAGGGACCTATAATTCACCCCTCCACTTT.

This chain uses TRBV30 with TRBJ2-3; no definite D call. The CDR3 is 11 residues long. CDR1 and CDR2 (germline): GTSNPN, SVGIG (reference sequence). V lost 2 bases and J 5 bases, leaving 5 bases between the germline ends. DNA for the CDR3: TGTGCCTGGAGTTCGGGAGATACGCAGTATTTT. Encoded protein: CAWSSGDTQYF.

The chain employs TRBV7-2 and TRBJ2-6, with D unresolved. Germline V gene lookup returns CDR1 SGHTA and CDR2 FQGNSA. The length of the CDR3 is 13 residues. V lost 6 bases, J lost 3 bases, and 6 bases lay in between. The CDR3 DNA is TGTGCCAGCAGTTTTTTTGGGGCCAACGTCCTGACTTTC. It is translated as CASSFFGANVLTF.

The genes are TRBV21-1 and TRBJ2-1; whether TRBD1, the table's D call, matches the DNA was not checked. TRBV21-1 is a listed pseudogene. The CDR3 runs to 16 residues. The CDR3 protein is CASSASGTVSYNEQFF. The DNA for the CDR3 is TGTGCCAGCAGCGCCTCCGGGACAGTCTCCTACAATGAGCAGTTCTTC.